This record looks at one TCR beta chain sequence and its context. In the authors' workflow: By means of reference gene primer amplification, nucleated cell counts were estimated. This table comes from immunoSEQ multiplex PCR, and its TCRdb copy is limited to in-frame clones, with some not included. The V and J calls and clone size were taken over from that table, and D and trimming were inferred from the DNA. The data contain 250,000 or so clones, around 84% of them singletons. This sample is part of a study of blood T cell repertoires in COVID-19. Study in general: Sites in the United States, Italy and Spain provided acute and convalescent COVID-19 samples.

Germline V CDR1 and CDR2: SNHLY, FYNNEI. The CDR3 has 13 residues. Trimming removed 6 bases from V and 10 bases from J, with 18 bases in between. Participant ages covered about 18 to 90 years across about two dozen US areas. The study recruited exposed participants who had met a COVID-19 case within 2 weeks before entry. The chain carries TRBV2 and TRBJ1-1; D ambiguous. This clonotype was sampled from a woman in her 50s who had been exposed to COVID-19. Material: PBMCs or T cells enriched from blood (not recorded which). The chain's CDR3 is CASRGVSLQGAFF. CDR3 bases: TGTGCCAGCAGGGGCGTGTCGCTACAAGGAGCTTTCTTT.